This T cell receptor beta chain originates from a study of CD8 T cells in Susac syndrome (dated by TCRdb to about 2019). The study in broad terms: Of the Susac syndrome patients who were sequenced, eight or nine were in clinical remission while about six had clinically active disease. At blood withdrawal, Susac syndrome patients were either therapy-naive, taking corticosteroids (in some cases with IVIg as well), or taking IVIg alone. The study used repertoire sequencing to test whether antigen drove CD8+ T cell activation and differentiation in Susac syndrome. The study compared CD8+ T cell repertoire clonality among 12 healthy donors, roughly 14 Susac syndrome patients and roughly 16 multiple sclerosis patients.

Trimming costs V 5 bases and J 2 bases, and their ends lie 3 bases apart. From the germline V gene (reference sequence), CDR1 is LNHDA and CDR2 is SQIVND. The CDR3, cysteine through phenylalanine, is 11 amino acids long. Of all the DNA, just the CDR3 is kept, 33 bases in frame from base 1. This clonotype was counted between two and nine times. Its specific antigen is unknown. The sample holds no much larger clone one base away, and base qualities are not on file. RNA was extracted with the RNeasy kit and about 0.5 to 1 ug was reverse transcribed using random hexamers. TCR beta CDR3 regions were amplified with the immunoSEQ multiplex PCR assay covering 54 Vbeta and 13 Jbeta segments. PCR amplification bias was corrected by using a synthetic template baseline for primer optimization and computational correction. On the study's bioinformatics: Only productive sequences were kept, with reads annotated to V, D and J genes according to IMGT and analyzed in immunoSEQ Analyzer. Clonality was calculated as one minus the Shannon entropy normalized by log2 of the number of productive unique sequences. For each patient and control, public and private clones were evaluated among the 100 most prevalent clones. Susac-specific clones were defined as absent from healthy and MS cohorts, approximately 1,000 published viral clones and other ImmuneACCESS disease sequences. TCRdb trimmed the raw reads at Q25, called clones with MiXCR and kept productive beta chains. CDR3 protein sequences are deduplicated, and each keeps its most common genes and DNA. TCRdb's processing, not the study's, gives the V and J calls here. The sample table holds approximately 120,000 distinct CDR3 sequences, of which 90% to 95% were seen once. The ten top clones hold 0.21% of the sample.

Peripheral blood CD8+ and CD4+ T cells from healthy donors, Susac syndrome patients and multiple sclerosis patients were profiled using high-throughput TCR beta sequencing. Recently defined diagnostic criteria for definite or probable disease were met by the Susac syndrome patients. Bulk CD8+ and CD4+ T cells were purified by magnetic negative isolation, while CD8+ TEMRA cells were enriched using FACS. Blood was drawn into EDTA tubes, processed within 24 hours, and PBMCs were isolated by density gradient centrifugation. PBMCs intended for TCR sequencing were cryopreserved in liquid nitrogen and were subsequently thawed in a 37 degrees C water bath. A purity of at least 90% was achieved for sorted or isolated CD4+, CD8+ and CD8+ TEMRA cells. The full study reports these points: The study acknowledged that relatively few individuals were included in the TCR sequencing and HLA analysis. Susac syndrome CD8+ repertoires showed clonal expansion, highest in CD8+ TEMRA cells and greater in clinically active than remitting patients. Roughly 15 Susac-specific public clones were identified in the total CD8+ repertoire, and a few Susac-specific public clones were identified in the CD8+ TEMRA repertoire.

The sample taken for sequencing was CD8+ T cells from PBMCs. The chain is made from TRBV19 and TRBJ1-1; the D gene lacks a confident call. This sequence was found in a human donor with Susac syndrome. The CDR3 sequence is CASSDNTEAFF. The nucleotide sequence reads TGTGCCAGTAGTGACAACACTGAAGCTTTCTTT.